This is a list of T cell receptor beta chains from one sample in a study of blood T cells in healthy people across ages. A single record per CDR3 protein comes from TCRdb applying MiXCR to the 5' RACE reads. The data hold more than 450,000 distinct CDR3 sequences, with about 25% observed a single time. These sequences were also reported in another study, on T cells of mothers and their children.

The sequencing sample was made of blood. These receptors all come from a boy younger than 10 in good health. Both conserved end residues are part of each CDR3. The D gene is left open where the match is weak. A clone size is listed for some rows: how often the clone was seen (once, few, many), or a class if it is expanded.

D gene	V gene	J gene	clone size	CDR3 protein	CDR3 DNA
NA	TRBV12-3/TRBV12-4	TRBJ2-6	few	CASSFTVSGANVLTF	TGTGCCAGCAGCTTTACAGTCTCTGGGGCCAACGTCCTGACTTTC
NA	TRBV29-1	TRBJ2-5	few	CSVEGISQGQETQYF	TGCAGCGTTGAAGGAATTAGCCAGGGACAAGAGACCCAGTACTTC
NA	TRBV27	TRBJ1-2	few	CASSPSPGLDGYTF	TGTGCCAGCAGTCCCTCGCCAGGGCTAGACGGCTACACCTTC
NA	TRBV29-1	TRBJ1-2	NA	CSVGDYRGYTF	TGCAGCGTCGGGGACTACCGTGGCTACACCTTC
TRBD2	TRBV5-5	TRBJ2-1	NA	CASSLGTSGHYNEQFF	TGTGCCAGCAGCTTGGGGACTAGCGGTCATTACAATGAGCAGTTCTTC
NA	TRBV5-6	TRBJ2-5	few	CASSALSGDQETQYF	TGTGCCAGCAGCGCTCTCTCAGGGGACCAAGAGACCCAGTACTTC
NA	TRBV7-2	TRBJ1-1	NA	CASSLGVFRESTEAFF	TGTGCCAGCAGCTTAGGAGTATTCAGGGAGAGCACTGAAGCTTTCTTT
NA	TRBV4-3	TRBJ2-1	few	CASSQGLTGYVYNEQFF	TGCGCCAGCAGCCAAGGGTTGACGGGCTATGTATACAATGAGCAGTTCTTC
TRBD2	TRBV9	TRBJ2-1	many	CASSVGLAGGYNEQFF	TGCGCCAGCAGCGTCGGACTAGCGGGGGGGTACAATGAGCAGTTCTTC
NA	TRBV20-1	TRBJ1-4	few	CSAPETNEKLFF	TGCAGTGCCCCAGAGACTAATGAAAAACTGTTTTTT
NA	TRBV24-1	TRBJ2-5	NA	CATSDSRGAWETQYF	TGTGCCACCAGTGATTCTCGGGGGGCTTGGGAGACCCAGTACTTC
NA	TRBV14	TRBJ1-1	NA	CASSVRGTLNTEAFF	TGTGCCAGCAGCGTCCGTGGGACTTTGAACACTGAAGCTTTCTTT
NA	TRBV6-2/TRBV6-3	TRBJ2-1	few	CASSDPPERGNEQFF	TGTGCCAGCAGTGACCCACCCGAACGAGGTAATGAGCAGTTCTTC
TRBD2	TRBV7-9	TRBJ2-3	few	CASSTRTSGITDTQYF	TGTGCCAGCAGCACCAGGACTAGCGGGATTACAGATACGCAGTATTTT
NA	TRBV7-2	TRBJ2-1	few	CASSPRHGGNNEQFF	TGTGCCAGCAGCCCACGGCATGGCGGGAACAATGAGCAGTTCTTC
TRBD2	TRBV20-1	TRBJ2-1	many	CSAILSGGFYNEQFF	TGCAGTGCTATTCTTAGCGGGGGCTTTTACAATGAGCAGTTCTTC
NA	TRBV5-1	TRBJ2-5	few	CASSPGTRGEVETQYF	TGCGCCAGCAGCCCGGGAACTAGGGGTGAAGTGGAGACCCAGTACTTC
NA	TRBV7-2	TRBJ2-7	NA	CASRVGVGRSYEQYF	TGTGCCAGCAGGGTCGGGGTAGGACGTAGCTACGAGCAGTACTTC
NA	TRBV20-1	TRBJ2-5	few	CSAHPGGRRPETQYF	TGCAGTGCTCATCCGGGTGGCAGAAGACCAGAGACCCAGTACTTC
TRBD1	TRBV10-2	TRBJ2-4	NA	CASSTRDRTGLAKNTQYF	TGCGCCAGCAGTACGAGAGATCGGACAGGCCTAGCCAAAAACACTCAGTACTTC
TRBD1	TRBV20-1	TRBJ1-3	NA	CSARADRALFSGNTIYF	TGCAGTGCTAGAGCCGACAGGGCACTCTTCTCTGGAAACACCATATATTTT
NA	TRBV7-9	TRBJ1-2	NA	CASSTRTDVYGYTF	TGTGCCAGCAGCACACGGACAGACGTCTATGGCTACACCTTC
NA	TRBV24-1	TRBJ2-1	NA	CATSAGNEQFF	TGTGCCACCAGTGCAGGCAATGAGCAGTTCTTC
NA	TRBV3-1	TRBJ1-2	few	CASSQGLAGGYTF	TGTGCCAGCAGCCAAGGGTTAGCGGGTGGCTACACCTTC
TRBD2	TRBV6-5	TRBJ2-7	few	CASSKLAGVGYEQYF	TGTGCCAGCAGTAAACTAGCGGGAGTAGGTTACGAGCAGTACTTC
TRBD1	TRBV7-9	TRBJ1-6	few	CASSSTGLVSPLHF	TGTGCCAGCAGCTCGACAGGGTTGGTCTCACCCCTCCACTTT
NA	TRBV29-1	TRBJ2-5	many	CSVERYPEETQYF	TGCAGCGTTGAAAGGTATCCCGAAGAGACCCAGTACTTC
NA	TRBV11-2	TRBJ1-3	few	CASSHKVESSGNTIYF	TGTGCCAGCAGCCACAAAGTTGAGTCCTCTGGAAACACCATATATTTT
TRBD2	TRBV12-3/TRBV12-4	TRBJ2-1	NA	CASSFLTSTYRDEQFF	TGTGCCAGCAGTTTCCTGACTAGCACGTACCGGGATGAGCAGTTCTTC
NA	TRBV13	TRBJ2-7	NA	CASSQTRAQVTYEQYF	TGTGCCAGCAGCCAGACCAGGGCCCAAGTCACCTACGAGCAGTACTTC
TRBD2	TRBV4-1	TRBJ2-3	NA	CASSRLPNGAGGSDTQYF	TGCGCCAGCAGCCGCCTACCCAACGGGGCGGGGGGCAGTGATACGCAGTATTTT
TRBD2	TRBV28	TRBJ2-1	NA	CASSPFRGGGDEQFF	TGTGCCAGCAGTCCGTTTCGGGGGGGCGGCGATGAGCAGTTCTTC
TRBD2	TRBV6-2/TRBV6-3	TRBJ2-4	NA	CASSRERTSQGYIRYF	TGTGCCAGCAGCCGGGAAAGGACTAGTCAAGGATACATTCGGTACTTC
TRBD1	TRBV30	TRBJ1-6	NA	CATGISYNSPLHF	TGTGCGACAGGGATCTCCTATAATTCACCCCTCCACTTT
NA	TRBV7-8	TRBJ1-4	few	CASSPARLPVANEKLFF	TGTGCCAGCAGCCCCGCCCGGCTCCCAGTGGCTAATGAAAAACTGTTTTTT
NA	TRBV3-1	TRBJ1-2	NA	CASSQVRTAALDQVGYTF	TGTGCCAGCAGCCAAGTCAGAACAGCTGCCCTCGATCAGGTTGGCTACACCTTC
NA	TRBV10-1	TRBJ2-5	NA	CASSEAPTGETQYF	TGCGCCAGCAGTGAAGCCCCGACGGGAGAGACCCAGTACTTC
TRBD1	TRBV12-3/TRBV12-4	TRBJ1-5	few	CASSSGQGGQPQHF	TGTGCCAGCAGTTCGGGACAGGGCGGTCAGCCCCAGCATTTT
NA	TRBV6-6	TRBJ2-5	many	CASSGSEQETQYF	TGTGCCAGCAGCGGGTCGGAGCAAGAGACCCAGTACTTC
TRBD1	TRBV4-3	TRBJ2-5	NA	CASSQGFGTGGETQYF	TGCGCCAGCAGCCAAGGGTTTGGGACAGGAGGGGAGACCCAGTACTTC
TRBD1	TRBV29-1	TRBJ1-2	NA	CSTQGGSNYGYTF	TGCAGCACCCAGGGGGGCTCTAACTATGGCTACACCTTC
NA	TRBV3-1	TRBJ2-3	NA	CASSQYPSTDTQYF	TGTGCCAGCAGCCAGTATCCTAGCACAGATACGCAGTATTTT
NA	TRBV4-1	TRBJ2-5	NA	CASSQGAEETQYF	TGCGCCAGCAGCCAAGGGGCAGAAGAGACCCAGTACTTC
NA	TRBV12-3/TRBV12-4	TRBJ1-1	NA	CASGPGHQNTEAFF	TGTGCCAGCGGTCCGGGACACCAGAACACTGAAGCTTTCTTT
NA	TRBV10-3	TRBJ2-5	few	CAISPTTRVEQYF	TGTGCCATCAGTCCAACGACTAGGGTTGAGCAGTACTTC
TRBD2	TRBV6-5	TRBJ2-3	NA	CASSYRTLAGGPDTQYF	TGTGCCAGCAGTTACCGAACCTTAGCGGGAGGGCCAGATACGCAGTATTTT
NA	TRBV29-1	TRBJ1-3	NA	CSVEGLHSSGNTIYF	TGCAGCGTTGAAGGGCTTCACAGCTCTGGAAACACCATATATTTT
NA	TRBV6-6	TRBJ1-5	NA	CASSYPDVGGNQPQHF	TGTGCCAGCAGTTACCCGGACGTCGGCGGCAATCAGCCCCAGCATTTT
NA	TRBV6-5	TRBJ2-2	few	CASSYSDTNGELFF	TGTGCCAGCAGTTACTCAGATACCAACGGGGAGCTGTTTTTT